A selection of T cell receptor beta chains follows, all from one sample in a study of OX40 agonist ivuxolimab in advanced cancers. Repertoires were generated with immunoSEQ multiplex PCR, while TCRdb's copy carries only in-frame clones and drops some. The sample lists over 45,000 clones, roughly four fifths occurring once. The starting material was CD4+ or CD8+ T cells sorted from blood, obtained in a trial of the OX40 agonist ivuxolimab. The receptors shown here come from an adult with an advanced solid tumor such as melanoma, head and neck, liver or kidney cancer. CDR3s include the opening cysteine and the closing phenylalanine or tryptophan.

len: 13; v_gene: TRBV7-3; CDR3aa: CASSLSAVNEQFF
len: 14; v_gene: TRBV5-8; CDR3aa: CASSRRASTDTQYF
len: 14; v_gene: TRBV30; CDR3aa: CAWSKGQGADTQYF
len: 16; v_gene: TRBV28; CDR3aa: CAGRGDRVMAKNIQYF
len: 14; v_gene: TRBV28; CDR3aa: CASRGGVRTYEQYF
len: 15; v_gene: TRBV7-9; CDR3aa: CASSPAAWANEKLFF
len: 13; v_gene: TRBV7-3; CDR3aa: CASSLGGGQPQHF
len: 14; v_gene: TRBV2; CDR3aa: CASREAGITGELFF
len: 13; v_gene: TRBV5-6; CDR3aa: CASSPTFEGGQYF
len: 13; v_gene: TRBV6-1; CDR3aa: CASSPRGPYEQYF
len: 15; v_gene: TRBV6-1; CDR3aa: CASSVPGGAGYEQYF
len: 13; v_gene: TRBV30; CDR3aa: CAWNSGRADEQFF
len: 17; v_gene: TRBV19; CDR3aa: CASTPQRGGTANYGYTF
len: 15; v_gene: TRBV6-6; CDR3aa: CASSSTQGARIGYTF
len: 15; v_gene: TRBV7-8; CDR3aa: CASSFRQTQTYEQYF
len: 14; v_gene: TRBV10-2; CDR3aa: CASSESGGTGELFF